These T cell receptor beta chains were read from a single sample in a study of regulatory T cells in long-lasting Graves disease. TCRdb passed the multiplex PCR reads through MiXCR, listing each CDR3 protein once. Of roughly 500,000 distinct CDR3 sequences in the sample, roughly 22% were seen once. Here the sequenced sample was peripheral blood mononuclear cells (PBMCs), taken when the disease was refractory, from a patient treated with antithyroid drugs. The receptors derive from a female donor with Graves disease. Each CDR3 is given with its conserved first and last residue. The D gene is left open where the match is weak. Some rows have no size entry. The others give once, few or many, or a class for an expanded clone.

cdr3_nt cdr3_aa clone_size d_call j_call v_call
TGTGCCAGTAGTATAGCCGGTACGGCTACCTACGAGCAGTACTTC CASSIAGTATYEQYF few . TRBJ2-7 TRBV19
TGTGCCAGCAGCCTGCCTGGAACGGGGACCTCTGGGGCCAACGTCCTGACTTTC CASSLPGTGTSGANVLTF . . TRBJ2-6 TRBV7-8
TGTGCCAGCAGTGACAGGGGGGCACTAGCCAAAAACATTCAGTACTTC CASSDRGALAKNIQYF few TRBD1 TRBJ2-4 TRBV6-2/TRBV6-3
TGTGCCAGCAGTGAGGGGGGCTGGGACGATCCCTACGAGCAGTACTTC CASSEGGWDDPYEQYF few . TRBJ2-7 TRBV2
TGCAGTGCTCGTGGGTGGGGGAATTCACCCCTCCACTTT CSARGWGNSPLHF . . TRBJ1-6 TRBV20-1
TGTGCCAGCAGCTCTACCACAGGACAGGGGCAGGTTTACGAGCAGTACTTC CASSSTTGQGQVYEQYF . TRBD1 TRBJ2-7 TRBV13
TGTGCCAGCAGCACCCGGGTCACCTCTCCTAACTATGGCTACACCTTC CASSTRVTSPNYGYTF . . TRBJ1-2 TRBV9
TGTGCCAGTAGGGGGGTAAACCAAGAGACCCAGTACTTC CASRGVNQETQYF few . TRBJ2-5 TRBV19
TGCGCCAGCAGCTTGGTGGGGACAGCGGACACTGAAGCTTTCTTT CASSLVGTADTEAFF . TRBD1 TRBJ1-1 TRBV5-1
TGTGCCAGCAGCCAAGATCCATGGAGCTCTGGGGCCAACGTCCTGACTTTC CASSQDPWSSGANVLTF . . TRBJ2-6 TRBV3-1
TGTGCCAGCAGTTTAGACAGAGGGCTCGCCCAGCCCCAGCATTTT CASSLDRGLAQPQHF many . TRBJ1-5 TRBV12-3/TRBV12-4
TGTGCCATCAGTGAGAACAGCAATCAGCCCCAGCATTTT CAISENSNQPQHF many . TRBJ1-5 TRBV10-3
TGTGCCACCGAGACAGTTTTCTATGGCTACACCTTC CATETVFYGYTF few . TRBJ1-2 TRBV19
TGTGCCACCACTTCAGGGAGGCAGGCCAAAAACATTCAGTACTTC CATTSGRQAKNIQYF . . TRBJ2-4 TRBV6-1
TGTGCCAGCAGTGGGGGGGCCGCCACGTCGGACATTCAGTACTTC CASSGGAATSDIQYF . . TRBJ2-4 TRBV6-2/TRBV6-3
TGTGCCAGCAACTTAAATCGGCAGGAACCCTCTGGGGCCAACGTCCTGACTTTC CASNLNRQEPSGANVLTF . . TRBJ2-6 TRBV6-1
TGCAGTGCTAGATTAGACAGGGATCAGCCCCAGCATTTT CSARLDRDQPQHF . TRBD1 TRBJ1-5 TRBV20-1
TGTGCCAGCAGTGCCTATAGCGGGAGCGTTCCCGAGCAGTACTTC CASSAYSGSVPEQYF many TRBD2 TRBJ2-7 TRBV12-3/TRBV12-4